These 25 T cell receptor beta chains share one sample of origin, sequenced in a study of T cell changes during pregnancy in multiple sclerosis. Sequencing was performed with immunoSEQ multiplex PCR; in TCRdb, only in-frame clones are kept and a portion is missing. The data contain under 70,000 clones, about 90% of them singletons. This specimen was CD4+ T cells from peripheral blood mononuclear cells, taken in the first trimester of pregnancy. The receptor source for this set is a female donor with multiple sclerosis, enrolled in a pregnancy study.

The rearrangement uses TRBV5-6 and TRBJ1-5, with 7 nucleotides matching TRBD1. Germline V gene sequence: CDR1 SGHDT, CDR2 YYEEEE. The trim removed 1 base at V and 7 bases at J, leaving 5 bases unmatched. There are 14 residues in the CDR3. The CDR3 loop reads CASSLWAGGQPQHF. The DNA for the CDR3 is TGTGCCAGCAGCTTGTGGGCAGGGGGGCAGCCCCAGCATTTT.

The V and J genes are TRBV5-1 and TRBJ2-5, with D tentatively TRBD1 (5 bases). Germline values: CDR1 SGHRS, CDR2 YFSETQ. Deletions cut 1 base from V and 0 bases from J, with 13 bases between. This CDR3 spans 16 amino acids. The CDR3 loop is CASSLSFRVNQETQYF. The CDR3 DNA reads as TGCGCCAGCAGCTTGTCCTTCAGGGTTAACCAAGAGACCCAGTACTTC.

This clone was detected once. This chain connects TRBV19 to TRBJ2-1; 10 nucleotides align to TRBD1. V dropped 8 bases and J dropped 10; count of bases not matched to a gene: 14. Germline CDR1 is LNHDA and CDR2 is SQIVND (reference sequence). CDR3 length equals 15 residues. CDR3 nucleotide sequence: TGTGCCAGTTCTGTCCGGGCGGGACAGGGGAGGGAGCAGTTCTTC. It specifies CASSVRAGQGREQFF.

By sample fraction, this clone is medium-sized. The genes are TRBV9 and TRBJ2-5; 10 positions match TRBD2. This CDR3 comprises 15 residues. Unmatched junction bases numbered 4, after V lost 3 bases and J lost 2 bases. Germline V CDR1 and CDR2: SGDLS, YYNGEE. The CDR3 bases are TGTGCCAGCAGCGCTTCGGGACTAGCGCAAGAGACCCAGTACTTC. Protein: CASSASGLAQETQYF. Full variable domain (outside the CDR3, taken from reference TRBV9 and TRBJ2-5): DSGVTQTPKHLITATGQRVTLRCSPRSGDLSVYWYQQSLDQGLQFLIQYYNGEERAKGNILERFSAQQFPDLHSELNLSSLELGDSALYFCASSASGLAQETQYFGPGTRLLVL.

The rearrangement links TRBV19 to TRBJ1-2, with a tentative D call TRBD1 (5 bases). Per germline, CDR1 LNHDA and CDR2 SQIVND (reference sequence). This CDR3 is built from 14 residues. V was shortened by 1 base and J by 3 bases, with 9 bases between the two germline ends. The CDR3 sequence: CASSIVGRDYGYTF. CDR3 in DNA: TGTGCCAGTAGTATAGTCGGCAGGGACTATGGCTACACCTTC.

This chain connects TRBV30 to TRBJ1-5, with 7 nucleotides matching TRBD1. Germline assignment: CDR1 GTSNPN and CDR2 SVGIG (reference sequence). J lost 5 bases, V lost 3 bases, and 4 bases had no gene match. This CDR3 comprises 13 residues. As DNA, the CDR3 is TGTGCCTGGAGCGTTACAGGGGATCAGCCCCAGCATTTT. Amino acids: CAWSVTGDQPQHF.

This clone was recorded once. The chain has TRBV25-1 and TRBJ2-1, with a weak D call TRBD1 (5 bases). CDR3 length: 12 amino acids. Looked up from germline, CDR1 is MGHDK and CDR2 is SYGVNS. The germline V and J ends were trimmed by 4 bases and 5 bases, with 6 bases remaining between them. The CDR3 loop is CASSGGHNEQFF. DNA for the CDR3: TGTGCCAGCAGTGGGGGCCACAATGAGCAGTTCTTC.

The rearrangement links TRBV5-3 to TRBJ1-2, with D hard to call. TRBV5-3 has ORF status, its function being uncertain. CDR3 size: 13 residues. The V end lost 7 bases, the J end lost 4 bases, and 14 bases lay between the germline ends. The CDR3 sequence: CARLERAGYGYTF. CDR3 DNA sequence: TGTGCCAGACTGGAGAGGGCGGGCTATGGCTACACCTTC.

The CDR3 bases are TGTGCCAGCCATACAGGGTTTGTGCCAGATACGCAGTATTTT. Amino acid sequence: CASHTGFVPDTQYF. This chain connects TRBV2 to TRBJ2-3; D is perhaps TRBD1 (6 bases). Trimming took off 8 bases at V and 4 bases at J, with 16 bases between the two ends. There are 14 residues in the CDR3. Germline assignment: CDR1 SNHLY and CDR2 FYNNEI.

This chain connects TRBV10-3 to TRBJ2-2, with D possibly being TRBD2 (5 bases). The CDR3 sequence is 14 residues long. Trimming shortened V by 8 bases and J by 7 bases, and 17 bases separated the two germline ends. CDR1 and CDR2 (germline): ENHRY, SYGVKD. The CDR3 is CAIRKSGLGGELFF. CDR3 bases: TGTGCCATCCGGAAGTCAGGACTTGGCGGGGAGCTGTTTTTT.

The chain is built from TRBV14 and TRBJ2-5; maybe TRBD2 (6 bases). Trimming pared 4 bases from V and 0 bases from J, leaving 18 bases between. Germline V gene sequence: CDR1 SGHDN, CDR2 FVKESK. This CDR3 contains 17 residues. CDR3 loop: CASSPPQEGPYQETQYF. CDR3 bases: TGTGCCAGCAGCCCCCCCCAGGAGGGCCCCTACCAAGAGACCCAGTACTTC.

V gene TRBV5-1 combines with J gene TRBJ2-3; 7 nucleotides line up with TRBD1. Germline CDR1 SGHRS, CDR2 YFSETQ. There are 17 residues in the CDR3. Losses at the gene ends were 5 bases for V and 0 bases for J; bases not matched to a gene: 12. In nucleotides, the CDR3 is TGCGCCAGCAGTCGTACGACAGGGTCCAGTAGCACAGATACGCAGTATTTT. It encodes CASSRTTGSSSTDTQYF.

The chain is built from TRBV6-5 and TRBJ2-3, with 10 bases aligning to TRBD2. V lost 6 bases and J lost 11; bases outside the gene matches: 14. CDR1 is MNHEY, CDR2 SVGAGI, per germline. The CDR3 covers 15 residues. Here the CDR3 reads CASRLAGGTRNEQYF. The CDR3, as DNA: TGTGCCAGCAGGTTAGCGGGGGGCACACGAAATGAGCAGTATTTT.

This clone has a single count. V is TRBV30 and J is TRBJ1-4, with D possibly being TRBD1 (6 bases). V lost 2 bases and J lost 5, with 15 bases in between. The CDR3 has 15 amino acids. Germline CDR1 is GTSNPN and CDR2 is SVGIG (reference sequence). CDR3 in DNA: TGTGCCTGGAGTACCCGGACAGTCCGAAATGAAAAACTGTTTTTT. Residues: CAWSTRTVRNEKLFF.

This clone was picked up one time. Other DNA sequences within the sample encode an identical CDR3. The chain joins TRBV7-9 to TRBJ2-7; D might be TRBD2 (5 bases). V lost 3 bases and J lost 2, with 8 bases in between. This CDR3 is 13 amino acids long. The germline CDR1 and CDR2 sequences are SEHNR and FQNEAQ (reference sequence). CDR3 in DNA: TGTGCCAGCAGCTTCGGAGGTACCTACGAGCAGTACTTC. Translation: CASSFGGTYEQYF.

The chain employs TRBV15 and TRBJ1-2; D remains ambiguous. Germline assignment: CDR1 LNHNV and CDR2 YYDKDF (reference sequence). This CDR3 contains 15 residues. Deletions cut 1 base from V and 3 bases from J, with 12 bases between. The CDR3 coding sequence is TGTGCCACCAGCAGAGCTGCGATGGAGGACTATGGCTACACCTTC. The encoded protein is CATSRAAMEDYGYTF.

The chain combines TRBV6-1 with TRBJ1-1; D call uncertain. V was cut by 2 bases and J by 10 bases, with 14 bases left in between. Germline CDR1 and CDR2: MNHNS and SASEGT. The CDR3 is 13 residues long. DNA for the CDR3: TGTGCCAGCAGTGAACGGAGGATGCTTGGAGCTTTCTTT. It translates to CASSERRMLGAFF.

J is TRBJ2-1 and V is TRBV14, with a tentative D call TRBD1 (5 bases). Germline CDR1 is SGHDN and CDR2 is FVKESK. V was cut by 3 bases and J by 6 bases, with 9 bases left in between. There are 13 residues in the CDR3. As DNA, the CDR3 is TGTGCCAGCAGCCACAGGGTCGGCAATGAGCAGTTCTTC. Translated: CASSHRVGNEQFF.

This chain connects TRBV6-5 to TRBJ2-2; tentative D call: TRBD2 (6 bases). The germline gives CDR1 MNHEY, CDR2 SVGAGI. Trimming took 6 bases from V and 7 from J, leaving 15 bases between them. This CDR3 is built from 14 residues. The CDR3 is CASRSGGMDGELFF. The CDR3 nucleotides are TGTGCCAGCAGAAGCGGAGGGATGGACGGGGAGCTGTTTTTT.

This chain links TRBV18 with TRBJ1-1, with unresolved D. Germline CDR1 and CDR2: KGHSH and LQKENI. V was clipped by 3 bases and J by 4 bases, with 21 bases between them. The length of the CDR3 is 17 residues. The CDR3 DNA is TGTGCCAGCTCACCCCTCGGGAAGGGTATAGTCGGCACTGAAGCTTTCTTT. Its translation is CASSPLGKGIVGTEAFF.

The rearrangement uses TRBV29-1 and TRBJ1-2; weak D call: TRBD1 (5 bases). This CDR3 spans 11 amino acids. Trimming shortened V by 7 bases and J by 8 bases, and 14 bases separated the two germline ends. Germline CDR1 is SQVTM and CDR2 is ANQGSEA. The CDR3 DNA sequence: TGCAGCGACAGGTCCGGCGGCGGCTACACCTTC. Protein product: CSDRSGGGYTF.

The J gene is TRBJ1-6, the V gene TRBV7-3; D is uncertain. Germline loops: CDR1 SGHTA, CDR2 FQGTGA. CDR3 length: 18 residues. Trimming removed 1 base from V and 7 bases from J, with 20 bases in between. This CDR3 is CASSLSMGALSTNSPLHF. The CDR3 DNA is TGTGCCAGCAGCTTAAGTATGGGTGCTCTTTCGACAAATTCACCCCTCCACTTT.

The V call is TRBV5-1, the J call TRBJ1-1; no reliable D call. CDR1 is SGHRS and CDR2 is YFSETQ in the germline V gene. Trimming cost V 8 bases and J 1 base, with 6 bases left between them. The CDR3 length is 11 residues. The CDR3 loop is CASRENTEAFF. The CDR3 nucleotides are TGCGCCAGTCGGGAGAACACTGAAGCTTTCTTT. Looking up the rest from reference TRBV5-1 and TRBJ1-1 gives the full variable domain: KAGVTQTPRYLIKTRGQQVTLSCSPISGHRSVSWYQQTPGQGLQFLFEYFSETQRNKGNFPGRFSGRQFSNSRSEMNVSTLELGDSALYLCASRENTEAFFGQGTRLTVV.

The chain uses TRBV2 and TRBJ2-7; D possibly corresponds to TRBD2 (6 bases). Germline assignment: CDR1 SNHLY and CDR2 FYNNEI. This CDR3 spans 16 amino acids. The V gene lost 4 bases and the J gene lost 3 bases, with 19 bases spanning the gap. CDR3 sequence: CASSVGGAGGIYEQYF. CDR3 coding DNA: TGTGCCAGCAGTGTAGGTGGGGCTGGGGGGATCTACGAGCAGTACTTC. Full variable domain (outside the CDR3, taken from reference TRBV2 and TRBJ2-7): EPEVTQTPSHQVTQMGQEVILRCVPISNHLYFYWYRQILGQKVEFLVSFYNNEISEKSEIFDDQFSVERPDGSNFTLKIRSTKLEDSAMYFCASSVGGAGGIYEQYFGPGTRLTVT.

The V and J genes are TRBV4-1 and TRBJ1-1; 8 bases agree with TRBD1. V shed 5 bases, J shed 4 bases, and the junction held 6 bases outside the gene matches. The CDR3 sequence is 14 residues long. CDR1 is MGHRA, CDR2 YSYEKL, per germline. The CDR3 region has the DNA TGCGCCAGCAGCTCCAGGGGGCGCAGCACTGAAGCTTTCTTT. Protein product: CASSSRGRSTEAFF.